Detailed here is one T cell receptor beta chain. The sample originates from a study of blood T cell repertoires in COVID-19. With V trimmed by 10 bases and J by 2 bases, 9 bases remained unmatched. The CDR3 is made up of 15 amino acids. The germline gives CDR1 MNHEY, CDR2 SVGAGI. The table came from immunoSEQ multiplex PCR; TCRdb's copy has only in-frame clones and leaves some out. Among 180,000 or so clones listed, roughly 82% were seen once. The chain carries TRBV6-5 and TRBJ2-5, with TRBD2 identical over 11 bases. The TCR originated in a man aged 50 or older who had recovered from COVID-19. Specimen: PBMCs or T cells enriched from blood (not recorded which). The CDR3, as DNA: TGTGCCACCCCGGGGCTAGCGGGGGGACAAGAGACCCAGTACTTC. This sequence encodes CATPGLAGGQETQYF.